Following are 21 T cell receptor beta chains from one sample sequenced in a study of shared clonotypes between healthy human individuals. Profiling relied on immunoSEQ multiplex PCR, and the TCRdb table lists in-frame clones only, not all of them. Altogether under 650,000 clones are present, 90% to 96% being singletons, with the ten largest covering 0.06%. The sample was naive CD4+ T cells sorted from blood. The subset: CD45RA+ positively selected. These receptors were obtained from a woman aged 25 to 45 in good health.

The DNA of the CDR3 is TGTGCCAGCAGCTTAACCCTGGGGAGAACCTACGAGCAGTACTTC. Protein sequence: CASSLTLGRTYEQYF. This rearrangement joins TRBV11-2 to TRBJ2-7, with D possibly TRBD2 on 5 matching bases. The CDR3 consists of 15 residues. V lost 2 bases and J lost 2, with 13 bases in between. CDR1 and CDR2 (germline): SGHAT, FQNNGV.

The gene calls are TRBV11-1 and TRBJ2-5; D not resolved. V was clipped by 0 bases and J by 0 bases, with 8 bases between them. The CDR3 has 15 amino acids. From germline, CDR1 is SGHAT and CDR2 FQDESV (reference sequence). The CDR3 DNA follows: TGTGCCAGCAGCTTAGCGGGATTAGACCAAGAGACCCAGTACTTC. Its translation: CASSLAGLDQETQYF.

The genes are TRBV10-1 and TRBJ2-7; D is undetermined. Looked up from germline, CDR1 is WNHNN and CDR2 is SYGVQD (reference sequence). V shed 0 bases and J shed 4 bases, with 10 bases lying between them. This CDR3 has 14 residues. This CDR3 is CASSESSVGYEQYF. CDR3 nucleotides: TGCGCCAGCAGTGAGTCCAGTGTCGGTTACGAGCAGTACTTC.

The chain is built from TRBV5-1 and TRBJ2-7, with 11 positions matching TRBD2. Per the germline V gene, CDR1 is SGHRS and CDR2 is YFSETQ. V trimming: 4 bases; J trimming: 4 bases; junction bases outside the gene matches: 7. The CDR3 covers 15 residues. The CDR3 region is CASSPVAGGVYEQYF. The CDR3 DNA reads as TGCGCCAGCAGCCCGGTAGCGGGAGGGGTGTACGAGCAGTACTTC.

V gene TRBV19 combines with J gene TRBJ1-1; 10 bases align to TRBD1. CDR3 length equals 16 residues. Germline V gene lookup returns CDR1 LNHDA and CDR2 SQIVND (reference sequence). V gave up 4 bases and J gave up 4 bases; unmatched junction bases: 9. The CDR3 coding sequence is TGTGCCAGTAGTAACCTCTGGACAGGGGGGTTCACTGAAGCTTTCTTT. It translates to CASSNLWTGGFTEAFF. Combining the CDR3 with reference TRBV19 and TRBJ1-1 gives the whole variable domain DGGITQSPKYLFRKEGQNVTLSCEQNLNHDAMYWYRQDPGQGLRLIYYSQIVNDFQKGDIAEGYSVSREKKESFPLTVTSAQKNPTAFYLCASSNLWTGGFTEAFFGQGTRLTVV.

The chain carries TRBV28 and TRBJ1-2; tentatively, D is TRBD1 (6 bases). The V gene lost 6 bases and the J gene lost 4 bases, with 15 bases spanning the gap. This CDR3 spans 14 amino acids. Germline CDR1 reads MDHEN; CDR2 reads SYDVKM. In DNA, the CDR3 is TGTGCCAGCAGCCCGGGGGGGGCCCCCTATGGCTACACCTTC. Amino acids: CASSPGGAPYGYTF.

This CDR3 is CASSPGPSSYEQYF. CDR3 coding DNA: TGTGCCAGCTCACCGGGGCCCAGCTCCTACGAGCAGTACTTC. The chain uses TRBV18 and TRBJ2-5; tentatively, D is TRBD1 (5 bases). The J call may be incorrect, as the DNA end agrees better with TRBJ2-7. The length of the CDR3 is 14 residues. CDR1 and CDR2 (germline): KGHSH, LQKENI.

The J gene is TRBJ2-5, the V gene TRBV11-2; weak D call: TRBD2 (6 bases). The J call may be in error: the DNA end matches TRBJ2-7 better. The V gene's germline CDR1 is SGHAT and CDR2 FQNNGV. The CDR3 loop spans 17 amino acids. The CDR3, as DNA: TGTGCCAGCAGCCAATGGGGAGGAAGCGGGTCCTCCTACGAGCAGTACTTC. Residues: CASSQWGGSGSSYEQYF.

V is TRBV11-1 and J is TRBJ2-3; 7 bases line up with TRBD2. The length of the CDR3 is 14 residues. Germline V CDR1 and CDR2: SGHAT, FQDESV (reference sequence). J was trimmed by 7 bases and V by 1 base; bases with no gene match: 5. CDR3 coding DNA: TGTGCCAGCAGCTTAGGGCTAGCGGAGAATACGCAGTATTTT. Amino acids: CASSLGLAENTQYF.

The V and J genes are TRBV15 and TRBJ1-4; tentative D call: TRBD1 (5 bases). The CDR3 totals 11 residues. The V end lost 8 bases, the J end lost 8 bases, and 9 bases lay between the germline ends. Per the germline V gene, CDR1 is LNHNV and CDR2 is YYDKDF (reference sequence). The CDR3 DNA reads as TGTGCCACCGGGCACAGGGAAAAACTGTTTTTT. The encoded protein is CATGHREKLFF.

The chain links TRBV29-1 to TRBJ2-7, with D perhaps matching TRBD1 (5 bases). The CDR3 has 12 amino acids. Germline V gene lookup returns CDR1 SQVTM and CDR2 ANQGSEA. Trimming shortened V by 7 bases and J by 2 bases, and 12 bases separated the two germline ends. DNA for the CDR3: TGCAGCGCCAGGGTGCCTCCCTACGAGCAGTACTTC. Protein product: CSARVPPYEQYF.

The J gene is TRBJ1-1, the V gene TRBV19; D call uncertain. Germline CDR1 LNHDA, CDR2 SQIVND (reference sequence). The CDR3 has 15 residues. Between the trimmed V and J ends, which lost 6 bases and 7 bases, there was a span of 21 bases. The CDR3 region has the DNA TGTGCCAGTAGAAAGGGCGTTGGAGTAAATGGTGAAGCTTTCTTT. It codes for CASRKGVGVNGEAFF.

The chain recombines TRBV2 with TRBJ2-5; D perhaps matches TRBD2 (5 bases). V was shortened by 8 bases and J by 2 bases, with 12 bases between the two germline ends. The CDR3 totals 13 residues. CDR1 SNHLY and CDR2 FYNNEI come from the germline V gene. The CDR3 loop is CASVFSVQETQYF. The CDR3 coding sequence is TGTGCCAGCGTGTTTAGCGTACAAGAGACCCAGTACTTC.

The chain links TRBV7-6 to TRBJ2-7, with D uncertain. Germline CDR1 and CDR2: SGHVS and FNYEAQ. V lost 5 bases and J 6 bases, leaving 20 bases between the germline ends. The CDR3 loop spans 15 amino acids. CDR3: CASSQSVPPGSEQYF. CDR3 in DNA: TGTGCCAGCAGCCAATCTGTTCCCCCGGGTAGCGAGCAGTACTTC.

This chain links TRBV6-1 with TRBJ2-7; TRBD1 might be the D (6 bases). The germline V gene encodes CDR1 MNHNS and CDR2 SASEGT. CDR3 length equals 14 residues. The V end lost 4 bases, the J end lost 1 base, and 11 bases lay between the germline ends. The CDR3: CASSARDNSYEQYF. As DNA, the CDR3 is TGTGCCAGCAGTGCGAGGGACAATTCCTACGAGCAGTACTTC.

The chain couples TRBV10-3 to TRBJ1-1, with no clear D. This CDR3 is built from 14 residues. The V gene's germline CDR1 is ENHRY and CDR2 SYGVKD. With 4 bases removed from V and 3 bases from J, the gap between germline ends came to 12 bases. In DNA form, the CDR3 reads TGTGCCATCAGTGGGTCGAGTAGGGACACTGAAGCTTTCTTT. This codes for CAISGSSRDTEAFF.

CDR3 DNA sequence: TGTGCCAGTAGTGGTCCGGGACAAAGTAATGAAAAACTGTTTTTT. The encoded protein is CASSGPGQSNEKLFF. This chain connects TRBV19 to TRBJ1-4, with a tentative D call TRBD1 (6 bases). The CDR3 is 15 amino acids. Looked up from germline, CDR1 is LNHDA and CDR2 is SQIVND (reference sequence). The V gene lost 5 bases and the J gene lost 4 bases, with 14 bases spanning the gap.

The chain's CDR3 is CASSLATGFQETQYF. Here the CDR3 DNA reads TGCGCCAGCAGCTTGGCCACGGGGTTCCAAGAGACCCAGTACTTC. The V call is TRBV5-1, the J call TRBJ2-5; perhaps TRBD2 as D (5 bases). V shed 0 bases and J shed 1 base, with 10 bases lying between them. The CDR3 runs to 15 residues. CDR1 and CDR2 from the germline V gene are SGHRS and YFSETQ.

V gene TRBV4-1 combines with J gene TRBJ2-5, with 7 bases identical to TRBD2. The J call is doubtful: the DNA matches TRBJ2-7 better. The CDR3 runs to 14 residues. CDR1 MGHRA and CDR2 YSYEKL come from the germline V gene. CDR3 in DNA: TGCGCCAGCAGCCAAGTGGGGGGGGCCTACGAGCAGTACTTC. Residues: CASSQVGGAYEQYF.

V is TRBV5-1 and J is TRBJ2-1; 9 bases fit TRBD2. Germline values: CDR1 SGHRS, CDR2 YFSETQ. Trimming removed 0 bases from V and 10 bases from J; junction bases left unmatched: 8. This CDR3 region has 15 residues. The CDR3 region is CASSLDVAGAGEQFF. The CDR3 region has the DNA TGCGCCAGCAGCTTGGATGTAGCGGGAGCGGGAGAGCAGTTCTTC.

V gene TRBV28 combines with J gene TRBJ2-5; the D gene could be TRBD1 or TRBD2 (5 bases each). The CDR3 runs to 14 residues. The V end lost 3 bases, the J end lost 4 bases, and 12 bases lay between the germline ends. Germline values: CDR1 MDHEN, CDR2 SYDVKM. DNA for the CDR3: TGTGCCAGCAGTTTTGATGCAGGGAGAGAGACCCAGTACTTC. This codes for CASSFDAGRETQYF. Using reference TRBV28 and TRBJ2-5 for the parts outside the CDR3, the full variable domain is DVKVTQSSRYLVKRTGEKVFLECVQDMDHENMFWYRQDPGLGLRLIYFSYDVKMKEKGDIPEGYSVSREKKERFSLILESASTNQTSMYLCASSFDAGRETQYFGPGTRLLVL.